This TCR beta chain was recovered during a study of T cells after posttransplantation cyclophosphamide. Points from the study as a whole: After PTCy, TRB diversity resembled that of CNI/methotrexate controls. Donor-recipient repertoire similarity was low at 1-2 months, rising over year one.

The protocol was immunoSEQ multiplex PCR, while the TCRdb copy is restricted to in-frame clones and leaves out a portion. In the table there are 1,300 to 1,500 clones, around 76% of which are singletons. The V gene's germline CDR1 is SGHRS and CDR2 YFSETQ. The V gene lost 4 bases and the J gene lost 0 bases, with 11 bases spanning the gap. The length of the CDR3 is 15 residues. Details on this clone: The antigen remains unidentified.

Treatment was busulfan-fludarabine conditioning, a marrow graft, and cyclophosphamide on days +3 and +4. This receptor was obtained from a female patient aged 60 or older who received an allogeneic stem cell transplant from an unrelated donor, was CMV-positive, and had acute GVHD only. The graft donor may account for some of the T cells. V usage is TRBV5-1 and J usage is TRBJ1-5; a weak D match, TRBD1 (6 bases). This material consisted of PBMCs, taken more than 220 days after allogeneic stem cell transplant with posttransplant cyclophosphamide. The CDR3 loop is CASSPGQHSNQPQHF. In nucleotides, the CDR3 is TGCGCCAGCAGCCCCGGACAGCATAGCAATCAGCCCCAGCATTTT.